One sample yielded the 9 T cell receptor beta chains listed below, sequenced in a study of PD-L1 blockade in urothelial cancer. Generated by immunoSEQ multiplex PCR, the TCRdb table keeps only in-frame clones and is missing some. The sample carries nearly 30,000 clones, around 87% recorded once. The input for sequencing was PBMCs, taken around atezolizumab (anti-PD-L1) treatment. These receptors came from a man aged 45-65 years with urothelial cancer.

The rearrangement links TRBV7-8 to TRBJ2-3, with TRBD2 matching over 12 bases. V lost 7 bases and J lost 3; bases outside the gene matches: 2. Germline CDR1 reads SGHVS; CDR2 reads FQNEAQ. There are 14 residues in the CDR3. The DNA of the CDR3 is TGTGCCAGCACAACTAGCGGGAGGACAGATACGCAGTATTTT. Protein sequence: CASTTSGRTDTQYF.

The CDR3: CASSPDRGSGNIQYF. CDR3 nucleotide sequence: TGTGCCAGCAGCCCCGACAGGGGTAGTGGGAACATTCAGTACTTC. J is TRBJ2-4 and V is TRBV11-2; 8 bases agree with TRBD1. This CDR3 is built from 15 residues. The trim removed 5 bases at V and 7 bases at J, leaving 10 bases unmatched. Germline V gene lookup returns CDR1 SGHAT and CDR2 FQNNGV.

V gene TRBV14 combines with J gene TRBJ1-2, with 8 positions matching TRBD1. Trimming at V came to 1 base and at J to 6 bases, leaving 10 bases not matched to a gene. Germline V gives CDR1 SGHDN, CDR2 FVKESK. The CDR3 loop spans 16 amino acids. In nucleotides, the CDR3 is TGTGCCAGCAGCCAAGGATTGGGCAGGGGGCTTCATGGCTACACCTTC. It is translated as CASSQGLGRGLHGYTF.

This clone has more than one count but fewer than ten. This chain connects TRBV10-3 to TRBJ2-7; TRBD2 matches 7 bases. CDR1 and CDR2 (germline): ENHRY, SYGVKD. J lost 2 bases, V lost 0 bases, and 7 bases had no gene match. The CDR3 is 16 amino acids. CDR3 amino acids: CAISESAGVTPYEQYF. CDR3 DNA sequence: TGTGCCATCAGTGAGTCGGCGGGAGTCACCCCCTACGAGCAGTACTTC.

V and J are TRBV5-1 and TRBJ2-7; possible D gene TRBD2, 6 bases. Trimming took 5 bases from V and 5 from J, leaving 11 bases between them. The CDR3 consists of 12 residues. Germline CDR1 is SGHRS and CDR2 is YFSETQ. The CDR3 DNA reads as TGCGCCAGCAGTAACGGAGGGAACGAGCAGTACTTC. Translated: CASSNGGNEQYF.

The chain joins TRBV7-8 to TRBJ2-2; D uncertain. CDR1 is SGHVS, CDR2 FQNEAQ, per germline. The CDR3 sequence is 13 residues long. The V and J ends lost 0 bases and 5 bases respectively, with 4 bases between them. The CDR3 DNA is TGTGCCAGCAGCTTAGCACGGACCGGGGAGCTGTTTTTT. It encodes CASSLARTGELFF. The entire variable domain, with the rest obtained from reference TRBV7-8 and TRBJ2-2, is as follows: GAGVSQSPRYKVAKRGQDVALRCDPISGHVSLFWYQQALGQGPEFLTYFQNEAQLDKSGLPSDRFFAERPEGSVSTLKIQRTQQEDSAVYLCASSLARTGELFFGEGSRLTVL.

This clone was found a few times. The rearrangement joins TRBV18 to TRBJ1-5; D perhaps matches TRBD1 (6 bases). V was pared by 3 bases and J by 7 bases, with 16 bases between. CDR3 length: 15 amino acids. The V gene's germline CDR1 is KGHSH and CDR2 LQKENI. CDR3 loop: CASSPQNGQRQPQHF. CDR3 sequence (DNA): TGTGCCAGCTCACCTCAAAATGGACAGCGGCAGCCCCAGCATTTT.

Regarding this clone: One end of the junction does not line up with germline, which may come from a read error. The chain has TRBV28 and TRBJ2-6; TRBD1 agrees at 12 bases. Germline V lookup: CDR1 MDHEN, CDR2 SYDVKM. The CDR3 totals 17 residues. This CDR3 is CATSPGTGGRGANVLTF. For the CDR3, the DNA is TGTGCCACCAGTCCCGGGACAGGGGGCCGTGGGGCCAACGTCCTGACTTTC.

The CDR3 DNA reads TGTGCCAGCAGCTTGGATGGGACAGGGGGCGAGACCCAGTACTTC. Translation: CASSLDGTGGETQYF. V is TRBV5-5 and J is TRBJ2-5; 12 positions match TRBD1. The length of the CDR3 is 15 residues. With 0 bases clipped from V and 5 bases from J, the junction kept 2 bases outside the gene matches. Germline assignment: CDR1 SGHKS and CDR2 YYEKEE (reference sequence). Together with reference TRBV5-5 and TRBJ2-5, the CDR3 gives the full variable domain: DAGVTQSPTHLIKTRGQQVTLRCSPISGHKSVSWYQQVLGQGPQFIFQYYEKEERGRGNFPDRFSARQFPNYSSELNVNALLLGDSALYLCASSLDGTGGETQYFGPGTRLLVL.